The source of this T cell receptor beta chain is a study of cytomegalovirus exposure and HLA in healthy donors. Study observations and caveats: Earlier analysis found most TCR beta V segments productive about 87% or about 30% of the time. Roughly even sequencing depth across donors was the assumption behind the presence/absence analyses. Among immune exposure information, only CMV serostatus was available. A later analysis associated 15,000 or so TCR beta sequences with HLA alleles at a 0.05 false discovery rate.

Germline V gene data show CDR1 as SGHRS and CDR2 as YFSETQ. V lost 4 bases to trimming and J lost 0 bases, with 12 bases between them. The CDR3 is 15 residues long. PCR used 60 Vbeta primers and 13 Jbeta primers. Assay: immunoSEQ multiplex PCR; the TCRdb copy retains only in-frame clones and omits some. The sample has some 160,000 clones, under 80% seen once. This clone turned up a few times. Its antigen remains unknown. This sequence joins TRBV5-1 and TRBJ2-3, with D perhaps matching TRBD2 (5 bases). The sequence derives from a young woman in good health and CMV-seronegative. Sequenced sample: PBMCs. The CDR3 reads CASSLTPGSTDTQYF. In nucleotides, the CDR3 is TGCGCCAGCAGCCTGACTCCGGGGAGCACAGATACGCAGTATTTT.